This T cell receptor (beta chain) came from a study of blood T cell repertoires in COVID-19. About the research overall: Specimens from acute and convalescent COVID-19 originated in the United States, Italy and Spain.

In the authors' methods: Scientists estimated how many nucleated cells there were by amplifying reference gene primers. Generated by immunoSEQ multiplex PCR, the TCRdb table keeps only in-frame clones and is missing some. V, J and clone size were drawn from that table, and D and trimming were deduced from the DNA. Of 120,000 to 150,000 clones in the sample, approximately 80% are singletons; the top ten hold 35% to 40%. V lost 8 bases to trimming and J lost 7 bases, with 18 bases between them. Germline loops: CDR1 SQVTM, CDR2 ANQGSEA. The CDR3 has 13 residues. J is TRBJ2-1 and V is TRBV29-1; tentatively, D is TRBD2 (6 bases). Sequences were obtained from peripheral blood. The clonotype originates from a human donor in a cohort sampled during active COVID-19. The CDR3 protein is CSLWGEGRNEQFF. The CDR3 nucleotides are TGCAGCCTCTGGGGTGAGGGGAGGAATGAGCAGTTCTTC.